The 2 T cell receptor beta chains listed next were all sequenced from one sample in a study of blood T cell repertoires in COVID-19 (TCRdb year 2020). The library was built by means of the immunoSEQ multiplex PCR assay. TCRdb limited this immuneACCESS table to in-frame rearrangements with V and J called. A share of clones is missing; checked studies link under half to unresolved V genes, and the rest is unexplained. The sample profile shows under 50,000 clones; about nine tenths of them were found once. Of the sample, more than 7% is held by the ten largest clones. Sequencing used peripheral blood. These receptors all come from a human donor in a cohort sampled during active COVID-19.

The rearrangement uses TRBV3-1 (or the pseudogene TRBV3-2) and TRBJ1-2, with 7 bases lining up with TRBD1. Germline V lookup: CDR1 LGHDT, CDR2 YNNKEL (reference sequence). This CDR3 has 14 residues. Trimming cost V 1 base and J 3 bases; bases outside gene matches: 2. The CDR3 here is CASSQGTGHYGYTF. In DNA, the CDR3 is TGTGCCAGCAGCCAAGGGACAGGCCACTATGGCTACACCTTC.

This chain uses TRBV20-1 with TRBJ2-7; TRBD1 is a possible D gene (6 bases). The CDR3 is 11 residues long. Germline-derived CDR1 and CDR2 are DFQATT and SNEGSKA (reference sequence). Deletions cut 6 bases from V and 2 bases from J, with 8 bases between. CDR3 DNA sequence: TGCAGTGCCAGGGGCCCCTACGAGCAGTACTTC. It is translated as CSARGPYEQYF.